A selection of T cell receptor beta chains follows, all from one sample in a study of blood T cell repertoires in COVID-19. Libraries were prepared by immunoSEQ multiplex PCR; TCRdb keeps only in-frame clonotypes and omits some of them. This table holds around 46,000 clones, 85% to 90% found once. The sequenced material came from PBMCs or T cells enriched from blood (not recorded which). The receptors here all came from a woman in her fifties or sixties who had recovered from COVID-19. Both conserved end residues are part of each CDR3. Each record gives: D gene, V gene, J gene, clone size, CDR3 DNA, CDR3 protein. D genes are given only for firm matches. Only part of the rows carry a size: once, few, many, or a class if the clone is expanded.

D gene: NA
V gene: TRBV4-3
J gene: TRBJ1-5
clone size: once
CDR3 DNA: TGCGCCAGCAGCCAAGGAGTTTCGGGGAATCAGCCCCAGCATTTT
CDR3 protein: CASSQGVSGNQPQHF

D gene: NA
V gene: TRBV3-1/TRBV3-2
J gene: TRBJ2-1
clone size: NA
CDR3 DNA: TGTGCCAGCAGCCAAGATGTCGGAGTTTACAATGAGCAGTTCTTC
CDR3 protein: CASSQDVGVYNEQFF

D gene: NA
V gene: TRBV6-2/TRBV6-3
J gene: TRBJ2-1
clone size: NA
CDR3 DNA: TGTGCCAGCAGCGCCCATGGCGGCGGAGCCTACAATGAGCAGTTCTTC
CDR3 protein: CASSAHGGGAYNEQFF

D gene: TRBD1
V gene: TRBV19
J gene: TRBJ1-5
clone size: once
CDR3 DNA: TGTGCCAGTAGTAACCGGGACAGGGGAGGTAATCAGCCCCAGCATTTT
CDR3 protein: CASSNRDRGGNQPQHF

D gene: NA
V gene: TRBV12-3/TRBV12-4
J gene: TRBJ1-3
clone size: NA
CDR3 DNA: TGTGCCAGCAGCAGAGAGCGCACCATATATTTT
CDR3 protein: CASSRERTIYF

D gene: TRBD2
V gene: TRBV5-6
J gene: TRBJ2-5
clone size: NA
CDR3 DNA: TGTGCCAGCAGCTTGTTCGGTACTAGCGGGAGAGGGAGGGAGACCCAGTACTTC
CDR3 protein: CASSLFGTSGRGRETQYF

D gene: NA
V gene: TRBV7-7
J gene: TRBJ1-6
clone size: NA
CDR3 DNA: TGTGCTAGCAGCCGGGGGGGTGGTTCACCCCTCCACTTT
CDR3 protein: CASSRGGGSPLHF

D gene: NA
V gene: TRBV6-5
J gene: TRBJ2-7
clone size: NA
CDR3 DNA: TGTGCCAGCAGTTACTCTAACACAGGGTTGTACGAGCAGTACTTC
CDR3 protein: CASSYSNTGLYEQYF

D gene: NA
V gene: TRBV28
J gene: TRBJ2-6
clone size: NA
CDR3 DNA: TGTGCCAGCAGAACCCGGGGCTCTGGGGCCAACGTCCTGACTTTC
CDR3 protein: CASRTRGSGANVLTF

D gene: TRBD2
V gene: TRBV9
J gene: TRBJ2-1
clone size: NA
CDR3 DNA: TGTGCCAGCAGCGTATTCGCGGGAGGGACCTACAATGAGCAGTTCTTC
CDR3 protein: CASSVFAGGTYNEQFF

D gene: TRBD1
V gene: TRBV9
J gene: TRBJ2-6
clone size: NA
CDR3 DNA: TGTGCCAGCAGCGTAGGGGACAGAGACCCTGGGGCCAACGTCCTGACTTTC
CDR3 protein: CASSVGDRDPGANVLTF

D gene: TRBD1
V gene: TRBV6-5
J gene: TRBJ1-2
clone size: NA
CDR3 DNA: TGTGCCAGCAGTTACGGTGGGACAGGGGATGGCTACACCTTC
CDR3 protein: CASSYGGTGDGYTF

D gene: NA
V gene: TRBV7-2
J gene: TRBJ1-6
clone size: few
CDR3 DNA: TGTGCCAGCAGCTCCACAGATTATAATTCACCCCTCCACTTT
CDR3 protein: CASSSTDYNSPLHF